These T cell receptor beta chains were read from a single sample in a study of blood T cell repertoires in COVID-19. The data were produced by immunoSEQ multiplex PCR, yet TCRdb's version contains in-frame clones alone and is incomplete. The table lists approximately 270,000 clones, around 93% of them singletons. Sequenced material: PBMCs or T cells enriched from blood (not recorded which). Receptor source: a man in his forties who had been exposed to COVID-19. The CDR3 runs from the conserved cysteine through the conserved F or W. A D gene is named only where the DNA matches it firmly. Rows give clone size only sometimes, using once, few, many, or a class for an expanded clone.

TRBV14	NA	TRBJ2-7	TRBD2	CASSHLGRGDYNEQYF	TGTGCCAGCAGCCACCTAGGCCGGGGGGATTACAACGAGCAGTACTTC
TRBV7-2	NA	TRBJ2-1	TRBD2	CASSLLAGASDEQFF	TGTGCCAGCAGCTTATTAGCGGGGGCCTCGGATGAGCAGTTCTTC
TRBV12-3/TRBV12-4	NA	TRBJ2-7	NA	CASSYYDSMQYF	TGTGCCAGCAGCTACTATGACTCAATGCAGTACTTC
TRBV19	NA	TRBJ2-4	TRBD2	CASSIERGGDIQYF	TGTGCCAGTAGTATCGAGCGGGGTGGGGACATTCAGTACTTC
TRBV9	NA	TRBJ2-1	NA	CASSVSQGNEQFF	TGTGCCAGCAGCGTAAGTCAGGGAAATGAGCAGTTCTTC
TRBV19	NA	TRBJ2-2	TRBD2	CASSIALLAANTGELFF	TGTGCCAGTAGTATAGCACTGCTAGCGGCTAACACCGGGGAGCTGTTTTTT
TRBV11-2	once	TRBJ2-1	NA	CASSLGLGWNEQFF	TGTGCCAGCAGCCTCGGACTGGGTTGGAATGAGCAGTTCTTC
TRBV4-2	once	TRBJ2-7	TRBD2	CASSQDISGGSYEQYF	TGTGCCAGCAGCCAAGATATCAGCGGGGGCTCCTACGAGCAGTACTTC
TRBV10-3	NA	TRBJ1-6	NA	CAISVGVINSPLHF	TGTGCCATCAGTGTGGGAGTGATTAATTCACCCCTCCACTTT
TRBV3-1/TRBV3-2	NA	TRBJ1-6	NA	CASSPRGAVGSPLHF	TGTGCCAGCAGCCCACGGGGGGCCGTGGGTTCACCCCTCCACTTT
TRBV19	NA	TRBJ2-7	TRBD2	CASSNAGGSNYEQYF	TGTGCCAGTAGTAATGCGGGAGGGTCGAACTACGAGCAGTACTTC
TRBV9	NA	TRBJ1-2	NA	CASSVAEGFNYGYTF	TGTGCCAGCAGCGTAGCGGAGGGATTCAACTATGGCTACACCTTC
TRBV6-4	NA	TRBJ1-1	NA	CASRSRQGNTEAFF	TGTGCCAGCAGATCCCGTCAGGGGAACACTGAAGCTTTCTTT
TRBV24-1	few	TRBJ2-2	TRBD1	CATSDSGTVDTGELFF	TGTGCCACCAGTGATTCCGGGACAGTCGACACCGGGGAGCTGTTTTTT
TRBV19	NA	TRBJ2-1	NA	CASNTGSTVHNEQFF	TGTGCCAGTAACACGGGGAGCACCGTTCACAATGAGCAGTTCTTC
TRBV7-2	NA	TRBJ1-5	NA	CASSPSREGNQPQHF	TGTGCCAGCAGCCCTTCCCGGGAAGGCAATCAGCCCCAGCATTTT
TRBV7-3	NA	TRBJ2-3	TRBD1	CASSLTGQGTSTDTQYF	TGTGCCAGCAGCTTAACCGGACAGGGCACTAGCACAGATACGCAGTATTTT